The sequence of this T cell receptor beta chain was determined in a study of cytomegalovirus exposure and HLA in healthy donors (dated by TCRdb to the late 2010s). General notes on the study: According to a later analysis, the 110 or so validation repertoires were produced on the same platform as the roughly 700 repertoires of the first cohort. The study was designed to test whether signatures of past pathogen exposure could be identified by cataloging public T cell receptors. Besides the first cohort of roughly 660 subjects, a separate validation cohort made up of over a hundred different subjects was used. High-throughput TCR immunosequencing, statistical association of individual TCRs with disease status, and machine learning were combined to predict cytomegalovirus infection status. Study-level results and caveats: Most TCR sequences were observed very rarely across donors, whereas some public TCRs were present in many individuals. In a later analysis, TCRs clustered in the first cohort were found to also tend to co-occur in the roughly 120 validation repertoires, with 94% of cluster scores above 0. The study gave a list of 150 to 200 TCR beta chains associated with cytomegalovirus. Cytomegalovirus status was reported to be diagnosed by the classifier with high specificity and sensitivity in both the original and validation cohorts. In vitro tests confirmed that three of the cytomegalovirus-associated TCR beta chains recognize cytomegalovirus antigens. All 120 or so repertoires were used to score co-occurrence in the validation cohort in a later analysis, because that analysis had no HLA typing for the cohort. It was suggested by the authors that the approach could potentially be generalized to other disease states and immunological phenotypes.

The protocol used for the library was the immunoSEQ multiplex PCR assay. The authors processed their data as follows. A statistical classification framework was built for diagnosing cytomegalovirus status from the catalog of TCR beta chain sequences. Sourced from immuneACCESS, this table was stored by TCRdb with only in-frame sequences that have V and J called. A share of the clones is absent; for the studies checked, an unresolved V gene accounts for under half, and the remainder has no known explanation. That table is the source of V, J and clone size, and D and trimming were worked out from the DNA. This sample gives 70,000 to 75,000 clones in total; around 94% of them show up just once. Under 2% of the sample comes from the top ten. The donors were included in the validation cohort of some 120 subjects, a group kept apart from the roughly 610-subject first cohort. The CDR3 has 16 amino acids, counting the end cysteine and phenylalanine. Just the 48-base CDR3 DNA is kept, in frame starting at base 1. CDR1 and CDR2 were assigned from the germline V gene as SGHNT and YENEEA. V sheds 2 bases and J sheds 10 bases, leaving 21 bases between their ends.

About this clone itself: There is no known antigen for this receptor. Base quality data are lacking; no much larger clone is found one base away.

In this chain, TRBV11-3 is recombined with TRBJ2-1; TRBD2 is possibly the D segment (6 matching bases). The receptor's source is a woman between 18 and 29 years old in good health and CMV-seropositive. The sequenced sample consisted of PBMCs. This receptor has the CDR3 CASSLSVPEGATEQFF. The sequenced DNA: TGTGCCAGCAGCTTAAGTGTCCCGGAGGGAGCTACGGAGCAGTTCTTC.